This T cell receptor (beta chain) comes out of a study of breast tumors, draining lymph nodes, adjacent tissues. The CDR3 extends over 14 amino acids. The V gene's germline CDR1 is WNHNN and CDR2 SYGVQD (reference sequence). Axillary draining lymph nodes of breast cancer patients supplied the node samples. Each CDR3 protein is one row after TCRdb ran MiXCR on the multiplex PCR reads. This table holds over 200,000 distinct CDR3 sequences, under 35% found once. A note on this clonotype: A single base separates this from a much larger clone, so it may be a read error.

The sample comprised axillary lymph node tissue. J is TRBJ2-7 and V is TRBV10-1; TRBD1 matches 9 bases. This clonotype originated in a female donor with breast cancer. Some clones in this sample may be carry-over from other donors' samples. DNA for the CDR3: TGCGCCGGCAGTGACAGGACAGGGGTATACGAGCAGTACTTC. Its translation is CAGSDRTGVYEQYF.